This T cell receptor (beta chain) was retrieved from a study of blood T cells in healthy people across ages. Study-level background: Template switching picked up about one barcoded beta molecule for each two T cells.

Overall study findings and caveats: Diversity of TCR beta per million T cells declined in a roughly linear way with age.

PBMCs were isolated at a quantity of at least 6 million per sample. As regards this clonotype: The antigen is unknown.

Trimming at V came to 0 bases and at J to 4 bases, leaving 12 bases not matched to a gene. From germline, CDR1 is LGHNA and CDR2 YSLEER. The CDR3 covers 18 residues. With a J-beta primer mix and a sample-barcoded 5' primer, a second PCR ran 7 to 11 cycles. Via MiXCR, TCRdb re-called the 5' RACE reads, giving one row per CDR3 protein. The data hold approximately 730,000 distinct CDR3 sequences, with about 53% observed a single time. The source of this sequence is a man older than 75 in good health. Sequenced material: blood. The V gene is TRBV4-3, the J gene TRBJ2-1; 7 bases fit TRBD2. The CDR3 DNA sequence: TGCGCCAGCAGCCAAGATCTAGCCGGGGGGATCCTATACAATGAGCAGTTCTTC. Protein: CASSQDLAGGILYNEQFF.